This T cell receptor (beta chain) was observed in a study of cytomegalovirus exposure and HLA in healthy donors. Study conclusions and caveats: An analysis that was carried out later associated some 17,000 TCR beta sequences with HLA alleles at 0.05 false discovery rate.

The CDR3 sequence is 14 residues long. From germline, CDR1 is SEHNR and CDR2 FQNEAQ (reference sequence). V shed 1 base and J shed 0 bases, with 4 bases lying between them. These donors counted as nominally healthy when sampled, but unrecorded immune exposures were likely. A multiplex PCR was run with 60 Vbeta primers and 13 Jbeta primers. Measured with immunoSEQ multiplex PCR; TCRdb has only the in-frame clones, and not every one. The top ten clones hold just over 2.5% of a sample with about 130,000 clones, more than 80% of them seen once. With regard to this clone: The target antigen is unknown.

The chain has TRBV7-9 and TRBJ1-3; the D is unclear. The TCR sequence derives from a man younger than 40 in good health and CMV-seronegative. The sequenced sample consisted of PBMCs. The CDR3 sequence is CASSLGVSGNTIYF. The CDR3 coding sequence is TGTGCCAGCAGCTTAGGAGTCTCTGGAAACACCATATATTTT.